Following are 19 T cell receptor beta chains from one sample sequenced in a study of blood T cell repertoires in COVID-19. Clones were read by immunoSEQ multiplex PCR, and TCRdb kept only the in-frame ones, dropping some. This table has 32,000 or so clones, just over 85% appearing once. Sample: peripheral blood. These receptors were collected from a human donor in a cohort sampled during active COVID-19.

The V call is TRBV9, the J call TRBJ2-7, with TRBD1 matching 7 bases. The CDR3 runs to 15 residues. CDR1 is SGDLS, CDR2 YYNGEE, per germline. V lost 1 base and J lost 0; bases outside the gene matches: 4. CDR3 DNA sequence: TGTGCCAGCAGCGTATTAGGACAGGACTCCTACGAGCAGTACTTC. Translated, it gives CASSVLGQDSYEQYF.

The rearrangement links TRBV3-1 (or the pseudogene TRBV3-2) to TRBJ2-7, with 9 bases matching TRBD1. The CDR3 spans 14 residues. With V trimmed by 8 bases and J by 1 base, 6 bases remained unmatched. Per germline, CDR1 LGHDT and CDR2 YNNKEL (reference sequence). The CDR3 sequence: CASSRDRASYEQYF. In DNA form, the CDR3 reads TGTGCCAGCTCCCGGGACAGGGCGTCCTACGAGCAGTACTTC.

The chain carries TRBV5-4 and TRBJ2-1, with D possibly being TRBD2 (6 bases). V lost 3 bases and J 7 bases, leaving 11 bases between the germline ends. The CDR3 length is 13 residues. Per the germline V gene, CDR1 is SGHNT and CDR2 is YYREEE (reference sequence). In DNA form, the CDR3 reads TGTGCCAGCAGCTACCCGGGGGTAAATGAGCAGTTCTTC. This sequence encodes CASSYPGVNEQFF.

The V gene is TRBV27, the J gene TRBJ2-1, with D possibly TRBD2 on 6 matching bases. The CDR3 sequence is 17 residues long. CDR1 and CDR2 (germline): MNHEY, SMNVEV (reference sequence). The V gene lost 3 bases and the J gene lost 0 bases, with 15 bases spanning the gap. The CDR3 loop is CASSFSGLLRSYNEQFF. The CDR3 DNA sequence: TGTGCCAGCAGTTTTTCGGGACTCCTCCGCTCCTACAATGAGCAGTTCTTC.

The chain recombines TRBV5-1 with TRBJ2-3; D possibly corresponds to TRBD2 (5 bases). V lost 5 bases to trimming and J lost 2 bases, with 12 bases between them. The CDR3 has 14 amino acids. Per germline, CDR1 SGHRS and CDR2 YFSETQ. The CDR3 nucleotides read TGCGCCAGCAGTTCCGCGACTATCACAGATACGCAGTATTTT. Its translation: CASSSATITDTQYF.

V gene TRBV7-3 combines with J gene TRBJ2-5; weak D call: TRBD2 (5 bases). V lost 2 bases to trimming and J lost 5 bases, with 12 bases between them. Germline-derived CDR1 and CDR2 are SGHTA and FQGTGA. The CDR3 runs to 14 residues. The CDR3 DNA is TGTGCCAGCAGCTTAGGCGGGCCTGTGGAGACCCAGTACTTC. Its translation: CASSLGGPVETQYF. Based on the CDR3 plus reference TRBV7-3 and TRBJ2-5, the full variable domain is GAGVSQTPSNKVTEKGKYVELRCDPISGHTALYWYRQSLGQGPEFLIYFQGTGAADDSGLPNDRFFAVRPEGSVSTLKIQRTERGDSAVYLCASSLGGPVETQYFGPGTRLLVL.

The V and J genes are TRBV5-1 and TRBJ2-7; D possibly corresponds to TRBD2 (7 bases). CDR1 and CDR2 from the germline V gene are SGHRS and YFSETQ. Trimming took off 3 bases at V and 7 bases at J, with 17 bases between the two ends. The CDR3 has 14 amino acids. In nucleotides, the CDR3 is TGCGCCAGCAGCTACCCCGCGGGGGCGGGGGAGCAGTACTTC. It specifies CASSYPAGAGEQYF.

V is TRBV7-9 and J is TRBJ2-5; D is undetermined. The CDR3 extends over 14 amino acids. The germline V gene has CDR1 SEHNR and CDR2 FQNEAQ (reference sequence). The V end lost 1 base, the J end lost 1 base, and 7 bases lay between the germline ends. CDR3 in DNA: TGTGCCAGCAGCTTAGGGCAGATCCAAGAGACCCAGTACTTC. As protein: CASSLGQIQETQYF.

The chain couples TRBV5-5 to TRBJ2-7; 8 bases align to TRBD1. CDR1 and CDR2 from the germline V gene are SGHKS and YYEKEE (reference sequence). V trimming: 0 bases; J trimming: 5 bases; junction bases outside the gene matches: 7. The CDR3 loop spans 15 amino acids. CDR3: CASSLGQGFLNEQYF. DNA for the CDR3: TGTGCCAGCAGCTTGGGACAGGGGTTTCTCAACGAGCAGTACTTC.

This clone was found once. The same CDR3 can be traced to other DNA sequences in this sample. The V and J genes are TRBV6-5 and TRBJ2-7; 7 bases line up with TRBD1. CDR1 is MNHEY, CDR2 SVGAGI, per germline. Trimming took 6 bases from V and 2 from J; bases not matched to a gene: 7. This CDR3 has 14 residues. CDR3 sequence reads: CASRRSTGTYEQYF. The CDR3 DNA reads TGTGCCAGCAGAAGGTCGACAGGGACCTACGAGCAGTACTTC.

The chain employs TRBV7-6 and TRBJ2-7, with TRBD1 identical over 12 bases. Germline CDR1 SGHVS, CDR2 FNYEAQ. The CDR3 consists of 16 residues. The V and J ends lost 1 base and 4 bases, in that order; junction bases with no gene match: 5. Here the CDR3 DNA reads TGTGCCAGCAGCTTAGGCCCGGGACAGGGGGCTTACGAGCAGTACTTC. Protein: CASSLGPGQGAYEQYF.

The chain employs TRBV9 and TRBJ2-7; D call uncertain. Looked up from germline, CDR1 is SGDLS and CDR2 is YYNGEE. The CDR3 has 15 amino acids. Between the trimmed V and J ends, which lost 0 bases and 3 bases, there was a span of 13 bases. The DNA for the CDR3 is TGTGCCAGCAGCGTAGCCGTTGCAGAACACTACGAGCAGTACTTC. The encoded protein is CASSVAVAEHYEQYF.

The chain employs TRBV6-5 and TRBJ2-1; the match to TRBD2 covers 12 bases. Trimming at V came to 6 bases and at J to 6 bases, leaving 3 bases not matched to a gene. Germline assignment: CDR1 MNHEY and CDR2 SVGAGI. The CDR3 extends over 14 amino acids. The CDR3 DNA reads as TGTGCCAGCAGGTGGACTAGCGGGGCCAATGAGCAGTTCTTC. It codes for CASRWTSGANEQFF.

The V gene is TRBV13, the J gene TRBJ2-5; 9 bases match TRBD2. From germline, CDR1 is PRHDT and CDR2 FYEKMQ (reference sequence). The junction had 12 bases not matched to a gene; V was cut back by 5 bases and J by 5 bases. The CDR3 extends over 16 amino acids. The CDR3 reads CASSPAAGGPRETQYF. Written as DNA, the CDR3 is TGTGCCAGCAGCCCCGCGGCGGGGGGGCCCCGGGAGACCCAGTACTTC.

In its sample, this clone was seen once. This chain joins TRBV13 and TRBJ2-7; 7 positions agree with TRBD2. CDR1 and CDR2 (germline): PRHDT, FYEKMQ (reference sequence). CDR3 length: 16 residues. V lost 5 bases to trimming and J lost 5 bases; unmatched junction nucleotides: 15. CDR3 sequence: CASSLGGRAAAHEQYF. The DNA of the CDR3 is TGTGCCAGCAGCCTGGGGGGGAGGGCAGCGGCCCACGAGCAGTACTTC.

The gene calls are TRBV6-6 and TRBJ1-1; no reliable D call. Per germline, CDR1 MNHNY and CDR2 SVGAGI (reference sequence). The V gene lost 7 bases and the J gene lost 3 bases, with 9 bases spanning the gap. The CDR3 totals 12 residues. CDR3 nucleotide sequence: TGTGCCAGCAACCACCGGGACACTGAAGCTTTCTTT. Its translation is CASNHRDTEAFF.

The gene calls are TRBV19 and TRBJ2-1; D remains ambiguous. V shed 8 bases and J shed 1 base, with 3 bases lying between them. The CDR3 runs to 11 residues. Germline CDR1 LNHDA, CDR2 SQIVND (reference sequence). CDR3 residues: CASLSYNEQFF. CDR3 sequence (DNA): TGTGCCAGTCTATCCTACAATGAGCAGTTCTTC.

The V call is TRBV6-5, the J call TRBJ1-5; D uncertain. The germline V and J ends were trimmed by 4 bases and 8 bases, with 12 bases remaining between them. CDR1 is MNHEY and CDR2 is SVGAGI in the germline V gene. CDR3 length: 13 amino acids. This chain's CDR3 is CASSFRPGEPQHF. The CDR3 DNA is TGTGCCAGCAGTTTCCGACCGGGTGAGCCCCAGCATTTT.

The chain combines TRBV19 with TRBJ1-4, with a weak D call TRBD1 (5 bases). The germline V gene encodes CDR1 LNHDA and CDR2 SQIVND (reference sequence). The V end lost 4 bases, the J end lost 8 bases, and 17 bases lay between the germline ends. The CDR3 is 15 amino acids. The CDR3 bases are TGTGCCAGTAGTACCCAGGGTACATTCGGAGAAAAACTGTTTTTT. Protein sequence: CASSTQGTFGEKLFF.